This T cell receptor (beta chain) stems from a study of siplizumab effects on memory and regulatory T cells. Germline V lookup: CDR1 SGHRS, CDR2 YFSETQ. V was clipped by 3 bases and J by 8 bases, with 20 bases between them. This CDR3 comprises 16 residues. Study results and caveats: Mappable CD4+ clones that were alloreactive averaged approximately 69% Treg-derived with siplizumab versus roughly 25% in controls. Only a minority of proliferating CD4+ or CD8+ clones had an assignable naive or memory phenotype, with roughly 80-95% lacking one.

Regarding this clone: Its antigen remains unknown.

Using immunoSEQ multiplex PCR, the repertoire was profiled, and TCRdb retains in-frame clones only, with some absent. The sample comprises 99,000 or so clones, over 90% of which are singletons, and around 0.62% rests with the top ten. Sequencing was carried out using Tregs sorted from blood. This clonotype was sampled from a human donor in good health. The chain recombines TRBV5-1 with TRBJ1-4; D perhaps matches TRBD1 (6 bases). CDR3 bases: TGCGCCAGCAGCTCACCTACAGGGACGGGTTTGGAAAAACTGTTTTTT. Encoded protein: CASSSPTGTGLEKLFF.